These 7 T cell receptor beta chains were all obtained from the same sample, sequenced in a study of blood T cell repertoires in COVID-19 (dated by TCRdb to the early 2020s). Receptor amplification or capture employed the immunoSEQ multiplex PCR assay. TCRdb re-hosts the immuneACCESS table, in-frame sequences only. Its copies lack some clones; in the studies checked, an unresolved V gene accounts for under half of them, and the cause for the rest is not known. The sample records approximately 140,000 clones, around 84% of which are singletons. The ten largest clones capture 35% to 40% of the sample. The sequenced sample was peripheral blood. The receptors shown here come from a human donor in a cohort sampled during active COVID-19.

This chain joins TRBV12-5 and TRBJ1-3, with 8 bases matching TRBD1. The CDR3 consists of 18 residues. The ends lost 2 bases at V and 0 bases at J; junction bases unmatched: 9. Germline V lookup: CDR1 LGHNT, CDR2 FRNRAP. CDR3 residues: CASGLRTGQTSSGNTIYF. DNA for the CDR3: TGTGCTAGTGGTTTGCGGACAGGGCAGACTTCCTCTGGAAACACCATATATTTT.

Here the CDR3 reads CASSSPWGGPYEQYF. DNA for the CDR3: TGTGCCAGTAGTAGTCCCTGGGGCGGACCCTACGAGCAGTACTTC. The chain joins TRBV19 to TRBJ2-7; perhaps TRBD1 as D (5 bases). The V gene's germline CDR1 is LNHDA and CDR2 SQIVND (reference sequence). V was clipped by 4 bases and J by 2 bases, with 15 bases between them. The CDR3 totals 15 residues.

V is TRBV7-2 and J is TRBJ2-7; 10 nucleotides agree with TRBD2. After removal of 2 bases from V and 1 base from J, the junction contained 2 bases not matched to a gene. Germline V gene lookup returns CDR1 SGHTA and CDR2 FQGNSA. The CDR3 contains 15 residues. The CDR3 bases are TGTGCCAGCAGCTTACAGCGGGGGGGGTCCTACGAGCAGTACTTC. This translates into CASSLQRGGSYEQYF.

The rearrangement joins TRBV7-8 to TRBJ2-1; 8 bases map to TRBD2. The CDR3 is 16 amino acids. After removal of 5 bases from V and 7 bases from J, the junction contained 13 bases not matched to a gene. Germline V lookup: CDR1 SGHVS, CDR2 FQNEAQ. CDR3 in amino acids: CASSAYSSGGGNEQFF. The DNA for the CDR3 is TGTGCCAGCAGCGCCTACTCAAGCGGGGGTGGAAATGAGCAGTTCTTC.

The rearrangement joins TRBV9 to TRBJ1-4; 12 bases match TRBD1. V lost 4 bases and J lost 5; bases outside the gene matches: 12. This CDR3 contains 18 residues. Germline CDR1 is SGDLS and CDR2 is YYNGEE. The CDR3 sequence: CASSSGQGARSANEKLFF. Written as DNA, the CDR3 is TGTGCCAGCAGCTCGGGACAGGGGGCGCGTTCAGCGAATGAAAAACTGTTTTTT.

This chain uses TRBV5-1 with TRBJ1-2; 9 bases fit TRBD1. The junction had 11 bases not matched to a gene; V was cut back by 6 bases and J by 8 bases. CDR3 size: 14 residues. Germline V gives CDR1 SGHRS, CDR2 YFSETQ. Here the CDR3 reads CASTSPGQGFGYTF. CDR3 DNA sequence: TGCGCCAGCACCTCCCCGGGACAGGGTTTCGGCTACACCTTC.

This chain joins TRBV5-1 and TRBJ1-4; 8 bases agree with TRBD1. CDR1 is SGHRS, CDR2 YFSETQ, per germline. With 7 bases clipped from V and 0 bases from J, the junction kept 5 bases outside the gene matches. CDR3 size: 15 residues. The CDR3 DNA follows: TGCGCCAGCGGACGGACAGGGTCAACTAATGAAAAACTGTTTTTT. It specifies CASGRTGSTNEKLFF.